What follows is one TCR beta chain and its context. Its antigen is unknown. Recent acute infections and vaccinations were absent in the healthy HIV-negative adult donors. Authors' data handling: Filtering differed, since immunoSEQ gave only junction sequences and no quality scores. TCRdb keeps only in-frame clones here, not all; method: immunoSEQ multiplex PCR. From that table come the V and J calls and clone size; the DNA was used to work out D and trimming. The sample lists around 550,000 clones; less than 96% were seen once. V was pared by 1 base and J by 3 bases, with 13 bases between. The CDR3 covers 15 residues. Looked up from germline, CDR1 is LGHNA and CDR2 is YNFKEQ. This entry is derived from a study of shared clonotypes between healthy human individuals. Whole-study context: The study drew on two women and a few men aged 18 to 49 as donors. Whole-study results and caveats: Among the subsets, naive ones generally showed larger estimated richness than memory ones.

This clonotype was sampled from a woman aged 25-40 years in good health. The chain recombines TRBV4-2 with TRBJ2-7, with D possibly being TRBD1 or TRBD2 (5 bases each). Sequences were obtained from naive CD4+ T cells sorted from blood. The sample's subset: CD45RA+ positively selected. In DNA form, the CDR3 reads TGTGCCAGCAGCCAAGGAGGGGAACAGTTCTACGAGCAGTACTTC. Translating it yields CASSQGGEQFYEQYF.